This TCR beta chain was recorded in a study of T cell responses to AZD1222 COVID-19 vaccine (dated by TCRdb to 2020 to 2023). For the study in its entirety: TCR sequencing covered over 230 trial participants: approximately 200 given two doses of AZD1222 and approximately 26 given two doses of MenACWY control vaccine. Trial participants were enrolled by age into subgroups of 18-55, 56-69 and 70-plus years, and roughly 160, 29 and 62 TCR-sequenced participants, respectively, were included in these subgroups. General study outcomes and caveats: Only a handful of AZD1222 recipients were SARS-CoV-2 seropositive at baseline, limiting conclusions about previously exposed vaccinees. The 56-69-year group was small, and its depth increase did not reach significance, likely because of low power. Nearly half of unique spike-specific TCRs reportedly recognized epitopes outside regions mutated in the B.1.351 and B.1.1.7 variants. Because no samples from the day 14 peak response were available, repertoires could be characterized only after the peak T cell response. Spike-specific TCR breadth and depth rose significantly after two AZD1222 doses compared with day 0 and with MenACWY recipients. Participants were mostly white British, with more females than males. The authors suggested clonal diversity may have been underestimated. CD4 TCRs associated with the vaccine covered the entire spike protein, and the dominant responses were in regions 160-218 and 743-854.

The CDR3, from cysteine to phenylalanine, totals 13 residues. The entry retains the CDR3 DNA only, 39 bases that are in frame from base 1. The germline ends are 10 bases apart after V is trimmed by 5 bases and J by 5 bases. CDR1 SGHAT and CDR2 FQDESV were looked up in the germline V gene (reference sequence). This clone was seen only once. Its binding antigen is unknown. Base qualities are not at hand, and no much larger clone is one base apart. The CDR3 regions of human TCRbeta chains were analyzed by immunosequencing. As for the authors' bioinformatics: TCRs in the repertoires were matched against a reference library of SARS-CoV-2-specific TCRs that had been generated with the MIRA antigen-specificity platform. Breadth was defined as the fraction of unique TCRs that were SARS-CoV-2-associated, and depth was defined as the fraction of total T cells that were SARS-CoV-2-associated. Using the MIRA data, each spike-specific TCR was mapped to the spike region that the TCR reacts to and placed in a CD4 or CD8 class. Log10-transformed breadth and depth values were compared by one-way ANOVA with Sidak's multiple comparisons tests. The table was pulled from immuneACCESS by TCRdb, which kept in-frame rearrangements only. Such tables lose some clones; where checked, under half of the loss comes from unresolved V genes, and the rest has no known cause. The DNA gave D and trimming, while V, J and clone size come from that table. For this sample the table gives about 54,000 clones, of which about 88% were detected only once. Of the sample, about 7.1% is held by the ten largest clones.

The time point label corresponds to: about 28 days (+/-7) after the second vaccine dose. Because spike-specific TCR depth and breadth did not differ between the two schedules, AZD1222 recipients who got a second dose at roughly 4 weeks were pooled with those who got a second dose at roughly 12 weeks. The vaccinee samples were drawn from two UK trials, COV001 and COV002, one of which was a single-blind randomized controlled phase 2/3 trial testing AZD1222 (ChAdOx1 nCoV-19) in healthy adults. Trial participant PBMC samples were collected at day 0 and day 28 after the second dose for TCRbeta chain sequencing.

Here the sequenced sample was peripheral blood, taken 28 days after the second AZD1222 dose. This sequence uses TRBV11-1 and TRBJ1-5; no confident D gene assignment can be made. The source is an adult who received the AZD1222 COVID-19 vaccine. CDR3 loop: CASSPSEYQPQHF. At the DNA level, the sequence is TGTGCCAGCAGCCCCTCCGAGTATCAGCCCCAGCATTTT.